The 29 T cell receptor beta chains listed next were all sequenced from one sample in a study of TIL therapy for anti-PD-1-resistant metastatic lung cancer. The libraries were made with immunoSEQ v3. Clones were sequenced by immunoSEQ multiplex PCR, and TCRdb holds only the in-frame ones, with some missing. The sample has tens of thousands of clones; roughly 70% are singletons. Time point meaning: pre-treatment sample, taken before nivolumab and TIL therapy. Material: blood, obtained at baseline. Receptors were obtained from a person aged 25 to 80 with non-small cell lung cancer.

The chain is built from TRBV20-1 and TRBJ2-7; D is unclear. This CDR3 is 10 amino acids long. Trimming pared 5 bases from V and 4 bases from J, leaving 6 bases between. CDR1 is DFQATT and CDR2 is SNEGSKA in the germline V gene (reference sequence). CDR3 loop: CSAGRYEQYF. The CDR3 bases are TGCAGTGCTGGACGATACGAGCAGTACTTC.

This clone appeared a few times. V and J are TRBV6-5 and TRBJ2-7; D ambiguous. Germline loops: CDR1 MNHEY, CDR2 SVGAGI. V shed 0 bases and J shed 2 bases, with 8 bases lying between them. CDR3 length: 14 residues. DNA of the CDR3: TGTGCCAGCAGTTACTCGGCTTCTGCCTACGAGCAGTACTTC. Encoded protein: CASSYSASAYEQYF.

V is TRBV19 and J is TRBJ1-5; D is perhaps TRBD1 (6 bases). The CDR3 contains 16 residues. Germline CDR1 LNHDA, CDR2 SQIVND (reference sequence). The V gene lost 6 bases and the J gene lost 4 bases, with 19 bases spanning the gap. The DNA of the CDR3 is TGTGCCAGTAGCAGGGGAATGTGGAGACGAAATCAGCCCCAGCATTTT. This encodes CASSRGMWRRNQPQHF. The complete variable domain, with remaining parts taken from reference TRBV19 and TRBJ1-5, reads DGGITQSPKYLFRKEGQNVTLSCEQNLNHDAMYWYRQDPGQGLRLIYYSQIVNDFQKGDIAEGYSVSREKKESFPLTVTSAQKNPTAFYLCASSRGMWRRNQPQHFGDGTRLSIL.

The CDR3 here is CATSGAGGTGELFF. DNA for the CDR3: TGTGCCACCAGCGGGGCAGGGGGCACCGGGGAGCTGTTTTTT. The V gene is TRBV15, the J gene TRBJ2-2; 7 bases agree with TRBD1. J gave up 4 bases and V 5 bases, and 4 bases lay outside the gene matches. This CDR3 is 14 amino acids long. Germline values: CDR1 LNHNV, CDR2 YYDKDF (reference sequence).

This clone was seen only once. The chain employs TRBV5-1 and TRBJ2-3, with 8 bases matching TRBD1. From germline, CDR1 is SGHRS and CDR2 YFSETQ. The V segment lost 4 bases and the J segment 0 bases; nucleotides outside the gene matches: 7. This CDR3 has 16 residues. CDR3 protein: CASSPGDRSSTDTQYF. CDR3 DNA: TGCGCCAGCAGCCCTGGGGACAGGTCCAGCACAGATACGCAGTATTTT.

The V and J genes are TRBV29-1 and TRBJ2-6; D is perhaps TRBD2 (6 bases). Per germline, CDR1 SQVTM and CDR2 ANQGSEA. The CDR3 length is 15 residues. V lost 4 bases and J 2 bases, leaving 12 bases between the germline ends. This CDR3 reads CSVGGSGPGANVLTF. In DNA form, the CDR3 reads TGCAGCGTTGGCGGCAGCGGGCCTGGGGCCAACGTCCTGACTTTC.

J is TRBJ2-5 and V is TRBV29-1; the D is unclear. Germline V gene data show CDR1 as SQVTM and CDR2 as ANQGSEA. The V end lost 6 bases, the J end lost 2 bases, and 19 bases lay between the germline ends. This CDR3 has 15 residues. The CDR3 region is CSVTRDAQLQETQYF. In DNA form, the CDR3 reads TGCAGCGTGACCCGTGATGCACAGTTACAAGAGACCCAGTACTTC.

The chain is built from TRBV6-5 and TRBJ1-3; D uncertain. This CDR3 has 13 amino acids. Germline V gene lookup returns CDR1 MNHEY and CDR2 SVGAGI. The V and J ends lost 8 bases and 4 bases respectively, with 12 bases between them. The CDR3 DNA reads TGTGCCAGCTTCCGGAGGCGCGGAAACACCATATATTTT. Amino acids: CASFRRRGNTIYF.

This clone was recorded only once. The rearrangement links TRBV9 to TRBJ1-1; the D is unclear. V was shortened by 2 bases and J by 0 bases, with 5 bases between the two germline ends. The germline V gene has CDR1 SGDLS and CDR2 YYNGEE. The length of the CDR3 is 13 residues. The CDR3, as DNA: TGTGCCAGCAGCGTCCTAATGAACACTGAAGCTTTCTTT. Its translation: CASSVLMNTEAFF.

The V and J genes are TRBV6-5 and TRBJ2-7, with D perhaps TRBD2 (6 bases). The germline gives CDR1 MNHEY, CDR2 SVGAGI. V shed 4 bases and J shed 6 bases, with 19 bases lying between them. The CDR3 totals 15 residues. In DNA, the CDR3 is TGTGCCAGCAGTTCAACCGGGACTTTCTTCGCCGAGCAGTACTTC. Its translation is CASSSTGTFFAEQYF.

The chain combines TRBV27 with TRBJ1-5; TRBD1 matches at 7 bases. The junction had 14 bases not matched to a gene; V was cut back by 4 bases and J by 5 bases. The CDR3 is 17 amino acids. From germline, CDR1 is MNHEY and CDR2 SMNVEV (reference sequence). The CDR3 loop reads CASSSNTGVYRYQPQHF. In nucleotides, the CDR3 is TGTGCCAGCAGTTCTAACACAGGGGTCTACCGGTATCAGCCCCAGCATTTT.

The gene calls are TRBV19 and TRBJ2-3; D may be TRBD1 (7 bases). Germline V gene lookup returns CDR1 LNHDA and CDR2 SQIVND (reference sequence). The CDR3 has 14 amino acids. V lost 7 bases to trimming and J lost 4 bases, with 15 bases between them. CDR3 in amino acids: CASTVTRGADTQYF. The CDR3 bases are TGTGCCAGTACCGTCACCAGGGGGGCAGATACGCAGTATTTT.

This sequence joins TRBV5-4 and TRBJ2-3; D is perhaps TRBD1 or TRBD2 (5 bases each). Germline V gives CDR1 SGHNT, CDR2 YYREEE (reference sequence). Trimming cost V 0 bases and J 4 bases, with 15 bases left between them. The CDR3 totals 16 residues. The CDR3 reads CASSLGARGHPDTQYF. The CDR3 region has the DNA TGTGCCAGCAGCTTGGGAGCGAGGGGCCACCCAGATACGCAGTATTTT.

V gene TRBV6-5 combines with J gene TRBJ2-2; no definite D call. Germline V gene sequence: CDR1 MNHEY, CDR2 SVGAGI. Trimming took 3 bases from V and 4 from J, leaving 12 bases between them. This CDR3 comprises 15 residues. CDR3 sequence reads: CASSYDEESTGELFF. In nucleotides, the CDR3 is TGTGCCAGCAGTTATGATGAGGAGTCCACCGGGGAGCTGTTTTTT.

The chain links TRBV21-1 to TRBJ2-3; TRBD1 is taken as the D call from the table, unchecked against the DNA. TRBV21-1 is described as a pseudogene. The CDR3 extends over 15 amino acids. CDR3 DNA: TGTGCCAGCAGCAAAACAGGAACTAGCACAGATACGCAGTATTTT. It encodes CASSKTGTSTDTQYF.

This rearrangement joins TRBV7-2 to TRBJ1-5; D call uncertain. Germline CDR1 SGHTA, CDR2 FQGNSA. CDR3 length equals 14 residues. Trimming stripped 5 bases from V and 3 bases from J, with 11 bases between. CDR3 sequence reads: CASSPGQINQPQHF. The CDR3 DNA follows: TGTGCCAGCAGCCCCGGGCAGATCAATCAGCCCCAGCATTTT.

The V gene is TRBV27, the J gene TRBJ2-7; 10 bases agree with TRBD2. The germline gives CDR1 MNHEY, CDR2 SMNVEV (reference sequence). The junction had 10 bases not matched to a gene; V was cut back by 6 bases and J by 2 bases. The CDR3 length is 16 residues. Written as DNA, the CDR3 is TGTGCCAGCAGAATAAATATAGCGGGAGGCACCTACGAGCAGTACTTC. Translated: CASRINIAGGTYEQYF.

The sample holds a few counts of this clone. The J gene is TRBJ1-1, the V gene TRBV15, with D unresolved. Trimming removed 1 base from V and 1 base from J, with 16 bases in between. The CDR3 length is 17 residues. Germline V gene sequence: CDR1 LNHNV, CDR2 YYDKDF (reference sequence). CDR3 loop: CATSRGIMREGNTEAFF. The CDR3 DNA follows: TGTGCCACCAGCAGAGGGATAATGAGGGAGGGGAACACTGAAGCTTTCTTT. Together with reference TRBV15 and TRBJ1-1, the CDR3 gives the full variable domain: DAMVIQNPRYQVTQFGKPVTLSCSQTLNHNVMYWYQQKSSQAPKLLFHYYDKDFNNEADTPDNFQSRRPNTSFCFLDIRSPGLGDTAMYLCATSRGIMREGNTEAFFGQGTRLTVV.

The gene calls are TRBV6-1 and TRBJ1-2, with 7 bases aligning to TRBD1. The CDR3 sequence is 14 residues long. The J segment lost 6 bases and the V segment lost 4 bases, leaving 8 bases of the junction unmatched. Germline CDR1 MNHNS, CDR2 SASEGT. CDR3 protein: CASSAFSGTDGYTF. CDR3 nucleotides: TGTGCCAGCAGTGCGTTTTCCGGGACAGATGGCTACACCTTC.

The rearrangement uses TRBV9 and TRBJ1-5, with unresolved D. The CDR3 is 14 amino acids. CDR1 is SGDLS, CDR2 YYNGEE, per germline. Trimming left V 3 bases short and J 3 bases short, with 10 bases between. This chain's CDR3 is CASSGGRINQPQHF. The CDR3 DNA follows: TGTGCCAGCAGCGGTGGACGGATCAATCAGCCCCAGCATTTT.

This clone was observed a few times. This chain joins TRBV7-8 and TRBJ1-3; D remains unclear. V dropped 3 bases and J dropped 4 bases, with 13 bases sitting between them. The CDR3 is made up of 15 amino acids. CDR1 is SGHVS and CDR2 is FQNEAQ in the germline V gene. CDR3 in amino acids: CASSLGSPGGNTIYF. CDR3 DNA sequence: TGTGCCAGCAGCTTGGGGAGCCCAGGAGGAAACACCATATATTTT.

DNA for the CDR3: TGCGCCAGCAGCCTACAGGGTAGCGGCACCGGGGAGCTGTTTTTT. Translating it yields CASSLQGSGTGELFF. The V call is TRBV5-1, the J call TRBJ2-2; D may correspond to TRBD1 or TRBD2 (6 bases each). Per the germline V gene, CDR1 is SGHRS and CDR2 is YFSETQ. The CDR3 has 15 amino acids. The ends were cut back, 4 bases at V and 4 bases at J, with 14 bases in the middle.

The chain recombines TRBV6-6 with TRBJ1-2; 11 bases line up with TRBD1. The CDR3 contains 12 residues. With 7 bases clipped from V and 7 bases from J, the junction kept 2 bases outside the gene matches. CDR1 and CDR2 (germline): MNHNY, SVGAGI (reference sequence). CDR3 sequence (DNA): TGTGCCAGCACCGGGACAGGGGGTGGCTACACCTTC. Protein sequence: CASTGTGGGYTF.

CDR3 DNA sequence: TGTGCCAGCAGCTTCCGGGATACCTATAATTCACCCCTCCACTTT. This translates into CASSFRDTYNSPLHF. V gene TRBV5-6 combines with J gene TRBJ1-6; D is unclear. The germline CDR1 and CDR2 sequences are SGHDT and YYEEEE. The ends were cut back, 2 bases at V and 2 bases at J, with 8 bases in the middle. The CDR3 runs to 15 residues. Supplemented by reference TRBV5-6 and TRBJ1-6, the full variable domain reads DAGVTQSPTHLIKTRGQQVTLRCSPKSGHDTVSWYQQALGQGPQFIFQYYEEEERQRGNFPDRFSGHQFPNYSSELNVNALLLGDSALYLCASSFRDTYNSPLHFGNGTRLTVT.

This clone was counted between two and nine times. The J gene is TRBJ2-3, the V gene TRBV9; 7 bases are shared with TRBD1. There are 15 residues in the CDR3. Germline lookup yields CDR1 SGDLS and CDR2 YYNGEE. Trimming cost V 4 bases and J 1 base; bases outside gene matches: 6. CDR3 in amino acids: CASSLRTGRTDTQYF. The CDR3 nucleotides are TGTGCCAGCAGCCTAAGGACAGGACGCACAGATACGCAGTATTTT. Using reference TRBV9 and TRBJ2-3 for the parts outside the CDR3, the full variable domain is DSGVTQTPKHLITATGQRVTLRCSPRSGDLSVYWYQQSLDQGLQFLIQYYNGEERAKGNILERFSAQQFPDLHSELNLSSLELGDSALYFCASSLRTGRTDTQYFGPGTRLTVL.

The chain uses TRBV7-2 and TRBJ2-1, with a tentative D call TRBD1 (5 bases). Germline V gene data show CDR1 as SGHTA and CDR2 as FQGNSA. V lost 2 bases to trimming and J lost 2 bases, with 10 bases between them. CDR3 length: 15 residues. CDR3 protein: CASSLRPGTYNEQFF. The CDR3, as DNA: TGTGCCAGCAGCTTACGGCCAGGGACCTACAATGAGCAGTTCTTC. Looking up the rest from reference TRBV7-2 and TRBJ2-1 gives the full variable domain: GAGVSQSPSNKVTEKGKDVELRCDPISGHTALYWYRQSLGQGLEFLIYFQGNSAPDKSGLPSDRFSAERTGGSVSTLTIQRTQQEDSAVYLCASSLRPGTYNEQFFGPGTRLTVL.

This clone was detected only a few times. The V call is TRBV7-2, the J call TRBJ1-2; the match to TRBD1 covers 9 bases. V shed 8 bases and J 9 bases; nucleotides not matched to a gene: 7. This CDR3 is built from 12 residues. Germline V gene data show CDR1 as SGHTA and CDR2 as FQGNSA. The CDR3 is CASAQGAVSYTF. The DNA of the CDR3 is TGTGCCAGCGCACAGGGGGCTGTTAGCTACACCTTC.

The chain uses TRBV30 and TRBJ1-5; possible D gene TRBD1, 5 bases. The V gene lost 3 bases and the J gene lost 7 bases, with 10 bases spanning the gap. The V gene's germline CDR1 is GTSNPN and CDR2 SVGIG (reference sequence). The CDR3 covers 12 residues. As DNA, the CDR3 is TGTGCCTGGAGCCGGGAGGGGCAGCCCCAGCATTTT. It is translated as CAWSREGQPQHF.

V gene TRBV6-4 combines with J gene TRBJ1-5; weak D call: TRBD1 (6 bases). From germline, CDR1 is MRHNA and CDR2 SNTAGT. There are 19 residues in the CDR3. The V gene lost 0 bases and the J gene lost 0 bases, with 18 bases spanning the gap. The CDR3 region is CASSDSIDPYRVSNQPQHF. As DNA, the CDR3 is TGTGCCAGCAGTGACTCGATAGATCCCTACAGGGTTAGCAATCAGCCCCAGCATTTT.